The next 24 T cell receptor beta chains were all read from a single sample in a study of a mutant IDH1 vaccine in newly diagnosed glioma. The time point is: week 5, during vaccination. Vaccinated patients received 300 ug of mutant IDH1 20-mer peptide per dose, with topical imiquimod. The antigens of these receptors remain unknown. Sequencing used immunoSEQ multiplex PCR; TCRdb keeps in-frame clones, though not all of them. The top ten clones hold roughly a tenth of a sample with under 30,000 clones, 77% of them seen once. The specimen comprised PBMCs, sampled from a glioma patient whose treatment included an IDH1 peptide vaccine. Source of these receptors: a man aged 35 to 55 with glioma.

The chain recombines TRBV27 with TRBJ2-1; D is undetermined. This CDR3 has 12 residues. Trimming left V 5 bases short and J 7 bases short, with 9 bases between. Germline assignment: CDR1 MNHEY and CDR2 SMNVEV (reference sequence). CDR3 loop: CASSITWNEQFF. The CDR3 DNA sequence: TGTGCCAGCAGTATAACGTGGAATGAGCAGTTCTTC.

The chain combines TRBV2 with TRBJ1-2; 7 bases align to TRBD1. V lost 6 bases to trimming and J lost 2 bases; unmatched junction nucleotides: 15. The germline gives CDR1 SNHLY, CDR2 FYNNEI. CDR3 length: 17 amino acids. This CDR3 is CASSDSPTGSGNYGYTF. The CDR3 DNA is TGTGCCAGCAGCGACTCGCCGACAGGGTCAGGGAACTATGGCTACACCTTC.

This CDR3 is CASSANLIFGWSTDTQYF. The CDR3 DNA reads as TGTGCCAGCAGTGCCAACCTGATATTTGGCTGGAGCACAGATACGCAGTATTTT. The chain links TRBV6-1 to TRBJ2-3, with D unresolved. From germline, CDR1 is MNHNS and CDR2 SASEGT. V was shortened by 4 bases and J by 0 bases, with 20 bases between the two germline ends. The CDR3 has 18 residues.

V usage is TRBV6-5 and J usage is TRBJ2-6; weak D call: TRBD1 (6 bases). CDR1 is MNHEY, CDR2 SVGAGI, per germline. The CDR3 has 14 residues. Trimming removed 6 bases from V and 2 bases from J, with 8 bases in between. The CDR3 DNA sequence: TGTGCCAGCAGCAACAGGGCTGGGGCCAACGTCCTGACTTTC. The encoded protein is CASSNRAGANVLTF.

This chain joins TRBV4-1 and TRBJ1-6; TRBD1 matches at 7 bases. J was trimmed by 14 bases and V by 0 bases; bases with no gene match: 1. Germline V CDR1 and CDR2: MGHRA, YSYEKL. The CDR3 is 12 residues long. CDR3 residues: CASSQEGGTLHF. Here the CDR3 DNA reads TGCGCCAGCAGCCAAGAAGGGGGCACCCTCCACTTT.

The genes are TRBV29-1 and TRBJ1-1; tentative D call: TRBD1 (5 bases). Deletions cut 2 bases from V and 6 bases from J, with 13 bases between. From germline, CDR1 is SQVTM and CDR2 ANQGSEA. The CDR3 contains 13 residues. The CDR3 DNA follows: TGCAGCGTTGAACCGGCGGGGGGGGCTGAAGCTTTCTTT. It encodes CSVEPAGGAEAFF.

A note on this clone: Other nucleotide sequences from this sample produce the same CDR3. CDR3: CASSYGAGGGYEQYF. The CDR3 DNA is TGTGCCAGCAGTTACGGAGCGGGAGGTGGCTACGAGCAGTACTTC. V usage is TRBV6-5 and J usage is TRBJ2-7; 9 bases align to TRBD2. Germline CDR1 MNHEY, CDR2 SVGAGI. J gave up 3 bases and V 2 bases, and 5 bases lay outside the gene matches. The CDR3 covers 15 residues.

The genes are TRBV10-1 and TRBJ2-3; tentatively, D is TRBD2 (7 bases). Germline-derived CDR1 and CDR2 are WNHNN and SYGVQD (reference sequence). The V end was cut by 4 bases, the J end by 3 bases, with 11 bases between. The CDR3 has 14 amino acids. The CDR3 sequence: CASSGEGGTDTQYF. CDR3 DNA: TGCGCCAGCAGTGGTGAGGGGGGGACAGATACGCAGTATTTT.

J is TRBJ1-1 and V is TRBV7-2, with D possibly being TRBD1 (6 bases). Germline V gene data show CDR1 as SGHTA and CDR2 as FQGNSA. This CDR3 has 13 amino acids. Trimming stripped 8 bases from V and 3 bases from J, with 13 bases between. The CDR3 nucleotides read TGTGCCAGCGGTCAGGGGAAGGACACTGAAGCTTTCTTT. Translating gives CASGQGKDTEAFF.

The rearrangement joins TRBV10-2 to TRBJ1-5; tentative D call: TRBD1 (5 bases). The CDR3 contains 13 residues. Looked up from germline, CDR1 is WSHSY and CDR2 is SAAADI. The V end was cut by 2 bases, the J end by 4 bases, with 6 bases between. CDR3 DNA: TGCGCCAGCAGTGAGGGGGCTAATCAGCCCCAGCATTTT. This sequence encodes CASSEGANQPQHF.

V gene TRBV7-9 combines with J gene TRBJ2-1; 13 bases are a match to TRBD2. With V trimmed by 5 bases and J by 8 bases, 6 bases remained unmatched. Germline CDR1 reads SEHNR; CDR2 reads FQNEAQ (reference sequence). The CDR3 has 15 amino acids. The CDR3 DNA sequence: TGTGCCAGCAGCGAGAGGACTAGCGGGAGCGATGAGCAGTTCTTC. Residues: CASSERTSGSDEQFF.

This clone was counted a few times. V is TRBV9 and J is TRBJ1-1; a weak D match, TRBD1 (5 bases). The germline gives CDR1 SGDLS, CDR2 YYNGEE. V was cut by 4 bases and J by 0 bases, with 19 bases left in between. The CDR3 runs 17 residues. The CDR3 DNA reads as TGTGCCAGCAGCCCCGGCGGGGGACCAATACTGAACACTGAAGCTTTCTTT. This codes for CASSPGGGPILNTEAFF.

The chain carries TRBV19 and TRBJ2-2; the D is unclear. Germline V gene lookup returns CDR1 LNHDA and CDR2 SQIVND (reference sequence). Trimming left V 1 base short and J 5 bases short, with 5 bases between. The CDR3 runs to 13 residues. The DNA of the CDR3 is TGTGCCAGTAGTATAGGGGAAACCGGGGAGCTGTTTTTT. As protein: CASSIGETGELFF.

A remark on this clone: At one of its ends the junction is not consistent with the germline gene, which may arise from a read error. The rearrangement joins TRBV4-3 to TRBJ1-1, with D possibly matching TRBD1 (5 bases). From germline, CDR1 is LGHNA and CDR2 YSLEER. The CDR3 is made up of 13 amino acids. This CDR3 is CASSQDLFTGLGF. In nucleotides, the CDR3 is TGCGCCAGCAGCCAAGATCTTTTCACGGGGCTGGGGTTT.

The V gene is TRBV5-4, the J gene TRBJ2-5, with 9 nucleotides matching TRBD1. Trimming at V came to 0 bases and at J to 3 bases, leaving 0 bases not matched to a gene. Germline loops: CDR1 SGHNT, CDR2 YYREEE (reference sequence). This CDR3 spans 14 amino acids. For the CDR3, the DNA is TGTGCCAGCAGCTTGGGACAGGGGGAAGAGACCCAGTACTTC. It codes for CASSLGQGEETQYF.

The chain links TRBV4-1 to TRBJ2-3; D is unclear. Trimming took off 5 bases at V and 0 bases at J, with 6 bases between the two ends. The CDR3 spans 13 residues. Germline loops: CDR1 MGHRA, CDR2 YSYEKL. The CDR3 DNA is TGCGCCAGCAGCGTACAGAGCACAGATACGCAGTATTTT. Its protein product is CASSVQSTDTQYF.

This chain uses TRBV18 with TRBJ1-2; possibly TRBD1 for D (6 bases). V shed 2 bases and J shed 4 bases, with 14 bases lying between them. Per germline, CDR1 KGHSH and CDR2 LQKENI. The CDR3 runs 15 residues. CDR3 DNA: TGTGCCAGCTCACCATTGACAGGAGAATCCTATGGCTACACCTTC. It yields the protein CASSPLTGESYGYTF. The full variable domain, with the rest looked up from reference TRBV18 and TRBJ1-2, is NAGVMQNPRHLVRRRGQEARLRCSPMKGHSHVYWYRQLPEEGLKFMVYLQKENIIDESGMPKERFSAEFPKEGPSILRIQQVVRGDSAAYFCASSPLTGESYGYTFGSGTRLTVV.

This clone has just a few counts. CDR3 amino acids: CAWSMREFDTQYF. The CDR3, as DNA: TGTGCCTGGAGTATGCGGGAGTTTGATACGCAGTATTTT. The V and J genes are TRBV30 and TRBJ2-3; 7 nucleotides align to TRBD2. The trim removed 2 bases at V and 6 bases at J, leaving 5 bases unmatched. Germline V gives CDR1 GTSNPN, CDR2 SVGIG (reference sequence). The CDR3 is made up of 13 amino acids. Full variable domain (outside the CDR3, taken from reference TRBV30 and TRBJ2-3): SQTIHQWPATLVQPVGSPLSLECTVEGTSNPNLYWYRQAAGRGLQLLFYSVGIGQISSEVPQNLSASRPQDRQFILSSKKLLLSDSGFYLCAWSMREFDTQYFGPGTRLTVL.

This clone has a handful of counts. The CDR3 DNA sequence: TGTGCCAGCAGCGCGGGGAGCTCCAGGGAGACCCAGTACTTC. Its protein product is CASSAGSSRETQYF. The rearrangement uses TRBV5-6 and TRBJ2-5; a weak D match, TRBD2 (6 bases). The V end lost 4 bases, the J end lost 5 bases, and 15 bases lay between the germline ends. The CDR3 extends over 14 amino acids. CDR1 SGHDT and CDR2 YYEEEE come from the germline V gene.

The V call is TRBV11-3, the J call TRBJ2-2; 9 nucleotides align to TRBD1. Germline-derived CDR1 and CDR2 are SGHNT and YENEEA. The V segment lost 7 bases and the J segment 2 bases; nucleotides outside the gene matches: 8. The CDR3 loop spans 16 amino acids. The CDR3 is CASTAGTGKNTGELFF. CDR3 nucleotide sequence: TGTGCCAGCACCGCCGGGACAGGGAAAAACACCGGGGAGCTGTTTTTT.

The rearrangement links TRBV6-1 to TRBJ2-7; D is uncertain. The germline gives CDR1 MNHNS, CDR2 SASEGT. The V end lost 2 bases, the J end lost 0 bases, and 17 bases lay between the germline ends. CDR3 length: 17 amino acids. As DNA, the CDR3 is TGTGCCAGCAGTGAACTAAGTCCGTTCGCGAGCTCCTACGAGCAGTACGTC. This gives the protein CASSELSPFASSYEQYV.

The chain recombines TRBV7-6 with TRBJ1-1; a weak D match, TRBD1 (5 bases). The CDR3 has 13 residues. Germline V gene data show CDR1 as SGHVS and CDR2 as FNYEAQ. V dropped 2 bases and J dropped 5 bases, with 9 bases sitting between them. CDR3 sequence: CASSLRGGTEAFF. The CDR3 DNA reads TGTGCCAGCAGCTTACGGGGGGGGACTGAAGCTTTCTTT.

This clone has only a few counts. The chain employs TRBV29-1 and TRBJ1-1; 11 nucleotides line up with TRBD1. The J segment lost 10 bases and the V segment lost 4 bases, leaving 5 bases of the junction unmatched. In germline, CDR1 is SQVTM, CDR2 ANQGSEA. CDR3 size: 12 residues. CDR3 sequence: CSVVRTGGTAFF. In DNA, the CDR3 is TGCAGCGTTGTAAGGACAGGGGGCACAGCTTTCTTT.

The V call is TRBV4-2, the J call TRBJ2-5; D not certain. Trimming cost V 5 bases and J 3 bases, with 13 bases left between them. The CDR3 runs to 14 residues. Germline-derived CDR1 and CDR2 are LGHNA and YNFKEQ. CDR3 residues: CASSSLPFEETQYF. CDR3 nucleotides: TGTGCCAGCAGCTCCCTACCATTCGAAGAGACCCAGTACTTC.